The T cell receptor beta chain described here comes from a study of beta chain features in type 1 diabetes. Notes on the study in general: Researchers could not determine here whether HLA type influences TCRB rearrangement.

The germline V gene has CDR1 SEHNR and CDR2 FQNEAQ (reference sequence). V lost 1 base and J lost 6, with 10 bases in between. There are 13 residues in the CDR3. Expressed TCRB transcripts were sequenced, since all the RNA that had been isolated was reverse transcribed. Only in-frame clones appear in the TCRdb table, and some are missing; sequencing was by immunoSEQ multiplex PCR. The table includes about 620,000 clones, around 16% detected once. This clone was counted only a few times. What it binds is not known. The chain links TRBV7-9 to TRBJ2-7, with D possibly TRBD2 on 6 matching bases. The sequence was collected from a man between 18 and 35 years old in good health. The sequencing sample was made of naive CD4+ T cells from blood. The CDR3 sequence is CASSLGGGIEQYF. The CDR3 DNA sequence: TGTGCCAGCAGCTTAGGGGGCGGGATCGAGCAGTACTTC.